This T cell receptor beta chain was captured in a study of tumor-infiltrating lymphocytes in primary liver carcinoma. About the study: Primary liver carcinoma in the patients was surgically resected.

The sample holds a few counts of this clonotype. Its specificity is not known. Findings and caveats of the study: Because the samples were bulk unsorted, the study did not compare CD4+ and CD8+ repertoires.

V lost 2 bases and J 1 base, leaving 14 bases between the germline ends. Germline assignment: CDR1 SEHNR and CDR2 FQNEAQ (reference sequence). There are 16 residues in the CDR3. A primer in the constant region served to generate TCR beta cDNA from approximately 500 ng of total RNA. Three rounds of nested multiplex PCR with slightly modified ARM-PCR produced TCR beta libraries. TRBV1-TRBV30 forward primers and a C-beta reverse primer were used in the first two PCR rounds, which each ran for nine to ten cycles. TCRdb used MiXCR to reprocess the multiplex PCR reads, holding one entry per CDR3 protein. The table includes fewer than 350,000 distinct CDR3 sequences, 65% detected once. Researchers drew blood RNA from unsorted whole blood and extracted germline DNA as well.

V usage is TRBV7-9 and J usage is TRBJ1-1; D gene uncertain. The receptor was derived from a man aged 40-55 years with primary liver carcinoma and hepatitis B virus infection. Sequencing used peripheral blood. In DNA form, the CDR3 reads TGTGCCAGCAGCTTAAGGGCCCGTGCAGGGAACACTGAAGCTTTCTTT. Protein: CASSLRARAGNTEAFF.